These 7 T cell receptor beta chains originate from one sample sequenced in a study of blood T cell repertoires in COVID-19. Data came from immunoSEQ multiplex PCR; TCRdb stores just in-frame clones and leaves some out. The repertoire holds about 190,000 clones, with approximately 91% as singletons. Specimen: peripheral blood. These receptors all come from a woman in her thirties or forties who had recovered from COVID-19.

The chain uses TRBV2 and TRBJ2-7, with 11 nucleotides matching TRBD1. CDR3 length: 14 amino acids. The ends lost 8 bases at V and 4 bases at J; junction bases unmatched: 7. Germline CDR1 is SNHLY and CDR2 is FYNNEI. The CDR3 here is CASVRDRGVYEQYF. The CDR3, as DNA: TGTGCCAGCGTCCGGGACAGGGGGGTTTACGAGCAGTACTTC.

The chain recombines TRBV7-2 with TRBJ2-1, with 7 bases fitting TRBD2. V was pared by 3 bases and J by 0 bases, with 11 bases of the junction left unmatched. Germline loops: CDR1 SGHTA, CDR2 FQGNSA. There are 18 residues in the CDR3. The CDR3, as DNA: TGTGCCAGCAGCTTCCCTAGCGGAAGAACGAGCTCCTACAATGAGCAGTTCTTC. As protein: CASSFPSGRTSSYNEQFF.

The rearrangement joins TRBV7-2 to TRBJ2-7; possible D gene TRBD2, 5 bases. The germline V gene has CDR1 SGHTA and CDR2 FQGNSA. The germline V and J ends were trimmed by 4 bases and 7 bases, with 17 bases remaining between them. The CDR3 totals 14 residues. The CDR3 DNA reads as TGTGCCAGCAGCTCCTTAGAGCCGACGGGGGAGCAGTACTTC. It encodes CASSSLEPTGEQYF.

The chain recombines TRBV2 with TRBJ2-7; D not certain. CDR3 length: 14 residues. CDR1 and CDR2 (germline): SNHLY, FYNNEI. Trimming shortened V by 8 bases and J by 0 bases, and 14 bases separated the two germline ends. CDR3 protein: CASQATLLSYEQYF. CDR3 DNA sequence: TGTGCCAGCCAGGCCACCCTCCTCTCCTACGAGCAGTACTTC.

A note on this clone: The sample holds other DNA sequences that translate to the same CDR3. The genes are TRBV7-9 and TRBJ2-3; possibly TRBD2 for D (6 bases). Germline CDR1 and CDR2: SEHNR and FQNEAQ (reference sequence). The CDR3 sequence is 15 residues long. V gave up 1 base and J gave up 3 bases, with 11 bases separating them. CDR3 region: CASSLGLVSTDTQYF. The CDR3 DNA reads TGTGCCAGCAGCTTAGGACTAGTTTCGACAGATACGCAGTATTTT.

This chain uses TRBV25-1 with TRBJ2-7; D unclear. The germline CDR1 and CDR2 sequences are MGHDK and SYGVNS. This CDR3 has 11 residues. V lost 4 bases, J lost 5 bases, and 6 bases lay in between. For the CDR3, the DNA is TGTGCCAGCAGTGTTCTTCACGAGCAGTACTTC. Amino acids: CASSVLHEQYF.

The V and J genes are TRBV2 and TRBJ1-1; 10 bases map to TRBD1. This CDR3 has 13 residues. J lost 9 bases, V lost 7 bases, and 8 bases had no gene match. CDR1 SNHLY and CDR2 FYNNEI come from the germline V gene. CDR3 loop: CASTTPTGGQAFF. CDR3 nucleotide sequence: TGTGCCAGCACCACTCCGACAGGGGGCCAAGCTTTCTTT.